This section outlines one T cell receptor beta chain sequence together with its context. What this receptor recognizes is not known. Nothing much larger sits one base from this clone, and base qualities are not available. Measured from the cysteine to the phenylalanine, the CDR3 is 14 residues long. CDR3 DNA is the only sequence kept; it has 42 bases, read in frame from the first base. The junction shows trimming of 4 bases on V and 1 base on J, plus 13 bases between the germline ends. CDR1 is given as SQVTM and CDR2 as ANQGSEA, both from the germline V gene. This record comes from a study of blood T cell repertoires in COVID-19 (dated by TCRdb to about 2020). In terms of the full investigation: The collaborator samples originated in the United States, Italy and Spain and spanned the acute and convalescent phases of COVID-19. Samples came from the ongoing ImmuneRACE study (first 160 participants) plus 1,254 subjects from 6 global collaborators. The repertoires were released in a freely available public database intended as a resource for research on the immune response to SARS-CoV-2. The prospective study material was composed of cDNA or gDNA derived from T cells, B-cell-depleted T cells, or PBMCs. Nearly every sample came with metadata listing a de-identified subject ID, COVID-19 status, age in years and sex. Where available, HLA class I and class II types were taken from metadata supplied by the sample provider and were not determined by assay-based typing. Deeply sampled blood TCRbeta repertoires from subjects exposed to, actively infected with, or recovered from COVID-19 were included in the dataset. Study-wide findings and limitations: The amount of clinical and demographic metadata varied by source and participant and was provided uncurated.

Whole blood was collected in K2EDTA tubes by collaborating institutions according to the institutions' own protocols. For TCRbeta analysis, collaborators shipped samples in one of three forms: frozen whole blood, isolated PBMCs, or DNA extracted from either of those sample types. The immunoSEQ Assay, a bias-controlled multiplex PCR, was used to amplify TCRbeta CDR3 regions from genomic DNA. As for the original processing: The number of nucleated cells in each sample was estimated from the amplification of reference gene primers within the assay. To quantify the absolute abundance of each unique TCRbeta CDR3 rearrangement, sequence reads were collapsed and filtered. Productive Simpson clonality was computed per sample as the square root of Simpson's diversity index over productive rearrangements. TCRdb's version of the immuneACCESS table is confined to in-frame rearrangements and falls short of the full clone set. An unresolved V gene accounts for under half of the shortfall where checked; the remainder is of unknown origin. V and J calls and clone size follow that table, whereas D and trimming were derived from the DNA. Counted in this sample were tens of thousands of clones; approximately 85% of them appeared once. Less than 20% of the sample is taken by the ten largest.

The specimen sequenced was peripheral blood. The receptor was isolated from a human donor in a cohort sampled during active COVID-19. The donor label of this sample is uncertain. The sequence joins TRBV29-1 to TRBJ1-1; matching of 5 bases hints at TRBD1 as the D gene. The bases read TGCAGCGTTGGATATTTTGACAGGAACACTGAAGCTTTCTTT. This encodes CSVGYFDRNTEAFF.